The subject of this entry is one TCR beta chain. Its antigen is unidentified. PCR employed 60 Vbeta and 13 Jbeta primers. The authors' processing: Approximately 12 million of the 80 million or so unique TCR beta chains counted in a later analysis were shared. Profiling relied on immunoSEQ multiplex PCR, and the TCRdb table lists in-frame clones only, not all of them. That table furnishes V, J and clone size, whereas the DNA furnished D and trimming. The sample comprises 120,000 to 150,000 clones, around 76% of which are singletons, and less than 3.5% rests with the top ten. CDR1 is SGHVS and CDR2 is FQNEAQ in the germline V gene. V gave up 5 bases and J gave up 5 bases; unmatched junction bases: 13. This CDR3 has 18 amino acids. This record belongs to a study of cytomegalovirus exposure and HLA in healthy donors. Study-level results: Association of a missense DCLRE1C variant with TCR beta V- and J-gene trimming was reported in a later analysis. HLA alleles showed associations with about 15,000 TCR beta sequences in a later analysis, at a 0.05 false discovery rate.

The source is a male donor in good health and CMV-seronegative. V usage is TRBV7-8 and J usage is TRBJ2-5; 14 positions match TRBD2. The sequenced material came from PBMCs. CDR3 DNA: TGTGCCAGCAGCCTACGACCGGGACTAGCGGGGGTCCACGAGACCCAGTACTTC. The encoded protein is CASSLRPGLAGVHETQYF.